Following are 18 T cell receptor beta chains from one sample sequenced in a study of identical twins. MiXCR was run by TCRdb on the 5' RACE reads, yielding one entry per CDR3 protein. The top ten hold approximately 5.4% of the sample, which has hundreds of thousands of distinct CDR3 sequences, 6% to 8% seen once. This sample was also put to use in a study of yellow fever vaccine responses in identical twins.

The sequenced sample was CD8+ T cells sorted from blood. These TCRs come from a woman aged 18-30 years in good health.

The gene calls are TRBV29-1 and TRBJ2-1; TRBD1 aligns across 8 bases. V gave up 7 bases and J gave up 12 bases; unmatched junction bases: 14. The length of the CDR3 is 13 residues. Germline assignment: CDR1 SQVTM and CDR2 ANQGSEA. CDR3 sequence (DNA): TGCAGCGGAACGGACGGACAGGGCTTGGGGCAGTTCTTC. Translating it yields CSGTDGQGLGQFF.

The table lists this clonotype with a few counts. J is TRBJ2-1 and V is TRBV7-9, with 10 nucleotides matching TRBD1. The CDR3 length is 14 residues. The germline CDR1 and CDR2 sequences are SEHNR and FQNEAQ (reference sequence). V lost 3 bases to trimming and J lost 5 bases; unmatched junction nucleotides: 1. CDR3 residues: CASSLGQGHNEQFF. The CDR3 DNA is TGTGCCAGCAGCTTGGGACAGGGGCACAATGAGCAGTTCTTC.

This clonotype showed up just once. The rearrangement joins TRBV19 to TRBJ1-5; 7 bases fit TRBD1. Germline V lookup: CDR1 LNHDA, CDR2 SQIVND (reference sequence). The CDR3 contains 13 residues. The junction had 4 bases not matched to a gene; V was cut back by 5 bases and J by 6 bases. The DNA of the CDR3 is TGTGCCAGTAGTGAGGGGGCGGGTCAGCCCCAGCATTTT. This sequence encodes CASSEGAGQPQHF. The variable domain in full, with the rest retrieved from reference TRBV19 and TRBJ1-5, is DGGITQSPKYLFRKEGQNVTLSCEQNLNHDAMYWYRQDPGQGLRLIYYSQIVNDFQKGDIAEGYSVSREKKESFPLTVTSAQKNPTAFYLCASSEGAGQPQHFGDGTRLSIL.

In the case of this clonotype: A much more abundant neighbour one base away suggests this may be a read error. The V and J genes are TRBV7-2 and TRBJ2-1; D ambiguous. Trimming cost V 2 bases and J 4 bases, with 3 bases left between them. Germline CDR1 and CDR2: SGHTA and FQGNSA. This CDR3 contains 12 residues. The CDR3 loop reads CASSLQYNEQFF. The CDR3 DNA follows: TGTGCCAGCAGCTTACAGTACAATGAGCAGTTCTTC.

This clonotype was counted between two and nine times. The chain carries TRBV20-1 and TRBJ2-1, with D possibly TRBD1 on 6 matching bases. The V gene's germline CDR1 is DFQATT and CDR2 SNEGSKA (reference sequence). Trimming took 0 bases from V and 5 from J, leaving 17 bases between them. There are 16 residues in the CDR3. This CDR3 is CSAREKGDGVNNEQFF. In nucleotides, the CDR3 is TGCAGTGCTAGAGAGAAGGGGGATGGCGTAAACAATGAGCAGTTCTTC.

This clonotype was recorded at least ten times. The chain links TRBV12-3 or TRBV12-4 to TRBJ2-2; TRBD1 agrees at 8 bases. This CDR3 contains 13 residues. The junction had 4 bases not matched to a gene; V was cut back by 10 bases and J by 3 bases. The CDR3, as DNA: TGTGCCACCAGGACAGGGTACACCGGGGAGCTGTTTTTT. Protein: CATRTGYTGELFF.

This clonotype was counted ten times or more. The gene calls are TRBV7-9 and TRBJ2-2; 7 bases are shared with TRBD1. The germline CDR1 and CDR2 sequences are SEHNR and FQNEAQ (reference sequence). J gave up 3 bases and V 3 bases, and 4 bases lay outside the gene matches. The CDR3 spans 15 residues. In DNA, the CDR3 is TGTGCCAGCAGCTTCTTGACAGGGTACACCGGGGAGCTGTTTTTT. Translating it yields CASSFLTGYTGELFF.

This clonotype was observed many times. This chain links TRBV5-1 with TRBJ1-6; D gene unclear. CDR1 SGHRS and CDR2 YFSETQ come from the germline V gene. V was cut by 0 bases and J by 5 bases, with 12 bases left in between. This CDR3 is built from 16 residues. For the CDR3, the DNA is TGCGCCAGCAGCTTGGAGGCGGAGGGTAATAATTCACCCCTCCACTTT. Its protein product is CASSLEAEGNNSPLHF. The whole variable domain, remainder taken from reference TRBV5-1 and TRBJ1-6, is KAGVTQTPRYLIKTRGQQVTLSCSPISGHRSVSWYQQTPGQGLQFLFEYFSETQRNKGNFPGRFSGRQFSNSRSEMNVSTLELGDSALYLCASSLEAEGNNSPLHFGNGTRLTVT.

Comments on this clonotype: A much larger clonotype is one base distant, so this may be a read error. The genes are TRBV4-2 and TRBJ2-1; TRBD2 matches 7 bases. CDR3 length equals 14 residues. J was trimmed by 8 bases and V by 3 bases; bases with no gene match: 7. Germline V lookup: CDR1 LGHNA, CDR2 YNFKEQ. The CDR3 DNA sequence: TGTGCCAGCAGCCAGAGGACTAGTGGAGATGAGCAGTTCTTC. Translated: CASSQRTSGDEQFF.

This chain joins TRBV5-1 and TRBJ1-1, with 9 bases aligning to TRBD1. The germline gives CDR1 SGHRS, CDR2 YFSETQ. This CDR3 is 14 amino acids long. Trimming removed 4 bases from V and 4 bases from J; junction bases left unmatched: 5. The CDR3 coding sequence is TGCGCCAGCAGCGGGACAGGGATCTCCACTGAAGCTTTCTTT. Amino acid sequence: CASSGTGISTEAFF.

This chain connects TRBV14 to TRBJ2-2, with D tentatively TRBD2 (6 bases). The CDR3 consists of 18 residues. Germline assignment: CDR1 SGHDN and CDR2 FVKESK. Deletions cut 1 base from V and 0 bases from J, with 15 bases between. The DNA for the CDR3 is TGTGCCAGCAGCCAAGTTCGCTCTGCGGGGACGAACACCGGGGAGCTGTTTTTT. Residues: CASSQVRSAGTNTGELFF.

This clonotype was detected a few times. This chain connects TRBV20-1 to TRBJ2-7, with a weak D call TRBD2 (5 bases). Germline CDR1 DFQATT, CDR2 SNEGSKA (reference sequence). The CDR3 runs 13 residues. V was trimmed by 2 bases and J by 4 bases, leaving 12 bases between them. Here the CDR3 reads CSARNAEGYEQYV. CDR3 sequence (DNA): TGCAGTGCTAGAAACGCCGAGGGTTACGAGCAGTACGTC.

Many counts were recorded for this clonotype. This chain connects TRBV7-3 to TRBJ2-3, with 8 bases lining up with TRBD1. Trimming took 5 bases from V and 1 from J; bases not matched to a gene: 8. CDR3 size: 16 residues. Germline lookup yields CDR1 SGHTA and CDR2 FQGTGA. CDR3 sequence reads: CASSLYGQGGTDTQYF. CDR3 nucleotide sequence: TGTGCCAGCAGCCTATACGGACAGGGCGGCACAGATACGCAGTATTTT.

The table lists this clonotype with a few counts. The J gene is TRBJ2-1, the V gene TRBV2; 8 bases agree with TRBD2. Trimming at V came to 4 bases and at J to 5 bases, leaving 13 bases not matched to a gene. The CDR3 contains 17 residues. Germline V gene lookup returns CDR1 SNHLY and CDR2 FYNNEI. The CDR3 here is CASSVLRGDPFDNEQFF. In DNA form, the CDR3 reads TGTGCCAGCAGTGTATTGCGGGGGGATCCGTTTGACAATGAGCAGTTCTTC.

V and J are TRBV2 and TRBJ1-2; D might be TRBD1 (6 bases). The length of the CDR3 is 15 residues. CDR1 and CDR2 from the germline V gene are SNHLY and FYNNEI. Trimming shortened V by 6 bases and J by 4 bases, and 18 bases separated the two germline ends. This CDR3 is CASRSDSDLFYGYTF. In DNA form, the CDR3 reads TGTGCCAGCAGGTCGGACAGTGACCTATTCTATGGCTACACCTTC.

This rearrangement joins TRBV27 to TRBJ2-1; possibly TRBD2 for D (5 bases). This CDR3 region has 12 residues. Germline V gene sequence: CDR1 MNHEY, CDR2 SMNVEV (reference sequence). V shed 7 bases and J shed 7 bases, with 11 bases lying between them. The CDR3: CASIGGLNEQFF. The CDR3, as DNA: TGTGCCAGCATCGGCGGGTTGAATGAGCAGTTCTTC.

This clonotype was detected only a few times. The rearrangement links TRBV5-5 to TRBJ1-1; possibly TRBD1 for D (5 bases). The V gene's germline CDR1 is SGHKS and CDR2 YYEKEE (reference sequence). Trimming took 0 bases from V and 2 from J, leaving 11 bases between them. CDR3 size: 15 residues. The CDR3 reads CASSLEATENTEAFF. The DNA of the CDR3 is TGTGCCAGCAGCTTGGAGGCGACAGAAAACACTGAAGCTTTCTTT.

The sample holds a few counts of this clonotype. V is TRBV3-1 and J is TRBJ2-6; D unclear. CDR3 length equals 18 residues. V dropped 4 bases and J dropped 0 bases, with 16 bases sitting between them. Germline V gene lookup returns CDR1 LGHDT and CDR2 YNNKEL (reference sequence). The CDR3 DNA sequence: TGTGCCAGCAGCCCGAACATGGACCCCATCTCTGGGGCCAACGTCCTGACTTTC. Encoded protein: CASSPNMDPISGANVLTF.